The T cell receptor beta chain described here comes from a study of Graves' ophthalmopathy and Graves' hyperthyroidism. Turning to the study itself: Prior to any treatment, peripheral blood was collected at the time of initial diagnosis.

Germline V gene lookup returns CDR1 MNHNS and CDR2 SASEGT. This CDR3 region has 14 residues. V was cut by 7 bases and J by 0 bases, with 12 bases left in between. Ophthalmopathy cases showed moderate-to-severe activity, scoring CAS ≥3 and NOSPECS ≥4, with duration under 3 months. PBMCs were obtained from about 9.5 ml of fresh peripheral blood. On this clonotype: Its antigen remains unidentified.

General study points: Most expanded clonotypes from thyroid (those above 0.001 frequency) were also found in blood.

The authors amplified TCR beta CDR3 regions from RNA transcripts. Following a first-round RT-PCR that used HTBI primers, a second-round multiplex PCR was carried out. Via MiXCR, TCRdb re-called the multiplex PCR reads, giving one row per CDR3 protein. The data show 300,000 or so distinct CDR3 sequences, roughly a sixth seen once. The sequenced sample was peripheral blood. The sequence was obtained from an adult man with Graves' ophthalmopathy. The rearrangement joins TRBV6-1 to TRBJ1-1, with D maybe TRBD1 (6 bases). The CDR3 bases are TGTGCCAGCAATGACAGGAGTATGAACACTGAAGCTTTCTTT. Translated: CASNDRSMNTEAFF.